This paragraph covers one T cell receptor beta chain sequence. The CDR3 is 15 residues long. Germline V lookup: CDR1 LNHDA, CDR2 SQIVND (reference sequence). The ends lost 5 bases at V and 6 bases at J; junction bases unmatched: 5. The data originate from a study of lymphopenia after photon versus proton radiotherapy. Produced via immunoSEQ multiplex PCR; TCRdb's table is partial and in-frame only. The sample holds approximately 80,000 clones, around four fifths seen once. This rearrangement joins TRBV19 to TRBJ2-2; 11 bases map to TRBD2. This sample comprised peripheral blood, obtained from a patient treated with proton-based radiotherapy. The sequence came from a man in his sixties with pancreatic cancer. The CDR3 here is CASSLAGGPAGELFF. CDR3 coding DNA: TGTGCCAGTAGTTTAGCGGGAGGGCCGGCCGGGGAGCTGTTTTTT.